This T cell receptor (beta chain) was captured in a study of Graves' ophthalmopathy and Graves' hyperthyroidism. Study summary: Researchers classed hyperthyroidism as stable given no ophthalmopathy within 18 months of follow-up.

In its sample, this clonotype was seen once. CDR3 regions of TCR beta were amplified from RNA transcripts. The first round was an RT-PCR with HTBI primers, and the second round was a multiplex PCR. TCRdb re-called the multiplex PCR reads with MiXCR, one entry per CDR3 protein. The profile covers 500,000 to 700,000 distinct CDR3 sequences, with less than 45% appearing a single time and about 4.1% taken by the ten largest. CDR3 length: 16 amino acids. Trimming removed 3 bases from V and 4 bases from J; junction bases left unmatched: 7. In germline, CDR1 is SGDLS, CDR2 YYNGEE. This receptor was taken from an adult man with Graves' hyperthyroidism. The chain has TRBV9 and TRBJ1-1, with TRBD1 identical over 12 bases. The sequenced sample was peripheral blood or thyroid tissue (not recorded which). CDR3 loop: CASSAGDRGLGTEAFF. The CDR3 region has the DNA TGTGCCAGCAGCGCGGGGGACAGGGGGCTTGGCACTGAAGCTTTCTTT.